Each of the 3 T cell receptor beta chains below was sequenced from the same sample in a study of cytomegalovirus exposure and HLA in healthy donors. Primers for the PCR totalled 60 Vbeta and 13 Jbeta. Generated by immunoSEQ multiplex PCR, the TCRdb table keeps only in-frame clones and is missing some. The sample has about 160,000 clones, just under 80% seen once. What was sequenced was PBMCs. Receptors were obtained from a woman between 50 and 59 years old in good health and CMV-seronegative.

This clone occurred a few times. The CDR3 reads CASSEGRTGNTIYF. DNA of the CDR3: TGCGCCAGCAGTGAAGGCAGGACTGGAAACACCATATATTTT. This chain links TRBV10-1 with TRBJ1-3, with D unclear. V was cut by 3 bases and J by 2 bases, with 8 bases left in between. The V gene's germline CDR1 is WNHNN and CDR2 SYGVQD (reference sequence). There are 14 residues in the CDR3.

The rearrangement uses TRBV19 and TRBJ1-5; D possibly corresponds to TRBD1 (5 bases). The germline V gene encodes CDR1 LNHDA and CDR2 SQIVND (reference sequence). Trimming shortened V by 7 bases and J by 5 bases, and 18 bases separated the two germline ends. This CDR3 is 15 amino acids long. CDR3: CASTTSWTPDQPQHF. The DNA of the CDR3 is TGTGCCAGTACAACTTCTTGGACACCCGATCAGCCCCAGCATTTT.

The rearrangement joins TRBV5-1 to TRBJ2-7; D is perhaps TRBD1 (6 bases). The germline V gene has CDR1 SGHRS and CDR2 YFSETQ. V was cut by 0 bases and J by 0 bases, with 13 bases left in between. The CDR3 spans 16 residues. The chain's CDR3 is CASSLGARQDSYEQYF. CDR3 DNA: TGCGCCAGCAGCTTGGGGGCTCGACAGGACTCCTACGAGCAGTACTTC.